This passage covers 28 T cell receptor beta chains from one sample sequenced in a study of shared clonotypes between healthy human individuals. Profiling relied on immunoSEQ multiplex PCR, and the TCRdb table lists in-frame clones only, not all of them. The table has around 2.3 million clones, approximately 96% seen once; the top ten hold more than 0.1%. Sequences were obtained from naive CD4+ T cells sorted from blood. The subset denotes: CD45RA+ positively selected. All receptors come from a man aged 18 to 29 in good health.

CDR3 sequence reads: CAISTGQGKYEQYF. The CDR3 DNA follows: TGTGCCATCAGCACCGGACAGGGGAAATACGAGCAGTACTTC. The chain links TRBV10-3 to TRBJ2-7; 9 positions match TRBD1. The CDR3 is 14 amino acids. With 6 bases clipped from V and 4 bases from J, the junction kept 7 bases outside the gene matches. Per germline, CDR1 ENHRY and CDR2 SYGVKD.

The rearrangement joins TRBV13 to TRBJ1-1; tentatively, D is TRBD1 (5 bases). V lost 0 bases to trimming and J lost 1 base, with 6 bases between them. Germline assignment: CDR1 PRHDT and CDR2 FYEKMQ (reference sequence). The CDR3 runs 14 residues. The DNA of the CDR3 is TGTGCCAGCAGCTTAGGCCAGGGGAACACTGAAGCTTTCTTT. This encodes CASSLGQGNTEAFF. The entire variable domain, with the rest obtained from reference TRBV13 and TRBJ1-1, is as follows: AAGVIQSPRHLIKEKRETATLKCYPIPRHDTVYWYQQGPGQDPQFLISFYEKMQSDKGSIPDRFSAQQFSDYHSELNMSSLELGDSALYFCASSLGQGNTEAFFGQGTRLTVV.

The chain employs TRBV6-6 and TRBJ2-6; tentative D call: TRBD2 (5 bases). Germline lookup yields CDR1 MNHNY and CDR2 SVGAGI (reference sequence). This CDR3 has 15 amino acids. Trimming left V 2 bases short and J 3 bases short, with 8 bases between. This CDR3 reads CASSYPGIGANVLTF. In nucleotides, the CDR3 is TGTGCCAGCAGTTACCCGGGGATTGGGGCCAACGTCCTGACTTTC.

The chain combines TRBV5-6 with TRBJ1-1; 7 bases align to TRBD1. There are 15 residues in the CDR3. The junction had 16 bases not matched to a gene; V was cut back by 7 bases and J by 7 bases. Germline loops: CDR1 SGHDT, CDR2 YYEEEE. The CDR3 spells CASRYADRVRVEAFF. As DNA, the CDR3 is TGTGCCAGCCGCTACGCCGACAGGGTTCGAGTTGAAGCTTTCTTT.

The CDR3 sequence: CAFGTPGGEQFF. Written as DNA, the CDR3 is TGTGCCTTCGGGACACCTGGGGGTGAGCAGTTCTTC. The V and J genes are TRBV30 and TRBJ2-1; perhaps TRBD1 as D (6 bases). Germline V gene sequence: CDR1 GTSNPN, CDR2 SVGIG (reference sequence). CDR3 length equals 12 residues. The ends were cut back, 7 bases at V and 9 bases at J, with 16 bases in the middle.

This clone was counted a single time. The chain is built from TRBV19 and TRBJ1-1; 10 positions agree with TRBD1. Germline V gives CDR1 LNHDA, CDR2 SQIVND (reference sequence). V lost 3 bases to trimming and J lost 1 base; unmatched junction nucleotides: 2. The CDR3 spans 15 residues. CDR3 residues: CASSMGQGRNTEAFF. The CDR3 DNA follows: TGTGCCAGTAGTATGGGACAGGGGCGGAACACTGAAGCTTTCTTT.

The chain combines TRBV19 with TRBJ2-7; D perhaps matches TRBD2 (6 bases). The CDR3 extends over 13 amino acids. Germline V gene lookup returns CDR1 LNHDA and CDR2 SQIVND (reference sequence). V shed 3 bases and J shed 3 bases, with 9 bases lying between them. CDR3 sequence (DNA): TGTGCCAGTAGTATGGTGGGAGGCTACGAGCAGTACTTC. Protein sequence: CASSMVGGYEQYF.

This chain connects TRBV30 to TRBJ1-6; tentatively, D is TRBD1 (6 bases). CDR3 length: 14 residues. V was trimmed by 6 bases and J by 13 bases, leaving 22 bases between them. CDR1 and CDR2 (germline): GTSNPN, SVGIG (reference sequence). CDR3 DNA sequence: TGTGCCTGCCAACTGACAGGTTACGGGGCGCCCCTCCACTTT. Amino acid sequence: CACQLTGYGAPLHF.

This rearrangement joins TRBV6-5 to TRBJ2-7; TRBD2 matches 8 bases. The germline gives CDR1 MNHEY, CDR2 SVGAGI. Germline trimming cut 5 bases from V and 3 bases from J; bases unmatched to any gene: 6. The CDR3 is 14 amino acids. Here the CDR3 DNA reads TGTGCCAGCAGTCGTAGCGGGGAAAGCTACGAGCAGTACTTC. Translation gives CASSRSGESYEQYF.

The CDR3 sequence: CASSVEGDALADTQYF. In DNA form, the CDR3 reads TGTGCCAGCAGCGTAGAAGGAGACGCACTAGCGGATACGCAGTATTTT. V gene TRBV9 combines with J gene TRBJ2-3, with 7 bases matching TRBD2. Losses at the gene ends were 0 bases for V and 6 bases for J; bases not matched to a gene: 10. CDR1 is SGDLS and CDR2 is YYNGEE in the germline V gene. The CDR3 consists of 16 residues.

The chain has TRBV5-1 and TRBJ2-5; 11 nucleotides align to TRBD2. The CDR3 contains 16 residues. V shed 4 bases and J 1 base; nucleotides not matched to a gene: 6. Germline CDR1 SGHRS, CDR2 YFSETQ. CDR3 in DNA: TGCGCCAGCAGCCGTAGCGGGAGGGGCTCCCAAGAGACCCAGTACTTC. It yields the protein CASSRSGRGSQETQYF. Based on the CDR3 plus reference TRBV5-1 and TRBJ2-5, the full variable domain is KAGVTQTPRYLIKTRGQQVTLSCSPISGHRSVSWYQQTPGQGLQFLFEYFSETQRNKGNFPGRFSGRQFSNSRSEMNVSTLELGDSALYLCASSRSGRGSQETQYFGPGTRLLVL.

The rearrangement links TRBV7-8 to TRBJ2-7, with TRBD2 matching 11 bases. Trimming cost V 0 bases and J 2 bases; bases outside gene matches: 3. The germline CDR1 and CDR2 sequences are SGHVS and FQNEAQ. The CDR3 loop spans 16 amino acids. Here the CDR3 DNA reads TGTGCCAGCAGCTTAGCCACTAGCGGGGGCACCTACGAGCAGTACTTC. This sequence encodes CASSLATSGGTYEQYF.

The rearrangement uses TRBV10-3 and TRBJ2-2; unclear D gene. The CDR3 contains 12 residues. Trimming left V 7 bases short and J 4 bases short, with 7 bases between. Germline loops: CDR1 ENHRY, CDR2 SYGVKD. The CDR3 coding sequence is TGTGCCATCACGAGCAGCACCGGGGAGCTGTTTTTT. Its protein is CAITSSTGELFF.

This clone was found once. The V call is TRBV7-2, the J call TRBJ2-1, with TRBD2 identical over 9 bases. This CDR3 comprises 16 residues. The germline CDR1 and CDR2 sequences are SGHTA and FQGNSA. J gave up 5 bases and V 7 bases, and 12 bases lay outside the gene matches. The CDR3 nucleotides are TGTGCCAGCACCCTACCTATAGCGGGAGCCAACAATGAGCAGTTCTTC. Translating it yields CASTLPIAGANNEQFF.

The rearrangement uses TRBV5-1 and TRBJ2-7; 16 positions match TRBD2. The junction had 6 bases not matched to a gene; V was cut back by 4 bases and J by 2 bases. Germline V gene lookup returns CDR1 SGHRS and CDR2 YFSETQ. This CDR3 contains 17 residues. The CDR3 sequence is CASSVGTSGGAPYEQYF. CDR3 coding DNA: TGCGCCAGCAGCGTTGGGACTAGCGGGGGGGCCCCCTACGAGCAGTACTTC. The whole variable domain, remainder taken from reference TRBV5-1 and TRBJ2-7, is KAGVTQTPRYLIKTRGQQVTLSCSPISGHRSVSWYQQTPGQGLQFLFEYFSETQRNKGNFPGRFSGRQFSNSRSEMNVSTLELGDSALYLCASSVGTSGGAPYEQYFGPGTRLTVT.

V usage is TRBV7-6 and J usage is TRBJ1-5, with 9 bases aligning to TRBD1. CDR3 length: 14 amino acids. V was pared by 4 bases and J by 4 bases, with 2 bases of the junction left unmatched. Germline values: CDR1 SGHVS, CDR2 FNYEAQ. CDR3 residues: CASSSGQGNQPQHF. The CDR3 nucleotides read TGTGCCAGCAGCTCTGGACAGGGGAATCAGCCCCAGCATTTT.

V and J are TRBV2 and TRBJ1-4, with a weak D call TRBD1 (5 bases). Trimming cost V 8 bases and J 3 bases, with 13 bases left between them. From germline, CDR1 is SNHLY and CDR2 FYNNEI. The CDR3 spans 14 residues. The CDR3, as DNA: TGTGCCAGCCGACAGTTTCCTGCTAATGAAAAACTGTTTTTT. Translating it yields CASRQFPANEKLFF.

J is TRBJ2-5 and V is TRBV9; 7 nucleotides agree with TRBD1. The CDR3 covers 14 residues. After removal of 4 bases from V and 2 bases from J, the junction contained 5 bases not matched to a gene. From germline, CDR1 is SGDLS and CDR2 YYNGEE. The CDR3 bases are TGTGCCAGCAGCTCGGGACAGCTACAAGAGACCCAGTACTTC. It specifies CASSSGQLQETQYF.

This chain uses TRBV9 with TRBJ2-2, with 7 bases fitting TRBD1. V was clipped by 4 bases and J by 8 bases; unmatched bases: 14. Germline CDR1 is SGDLS and CDR2 is YYNGEE. The CDR3 runs 16 residues. CDR3 bases: TGTGCCAGCAGCCACGGACAGGCCCCCTCTTCGGGGGAGCTGTTTTTT. Translation: CASSHGQAPSSGELFF.

J is TRBJ2-2 and V is TRBV5-1; TRBD1 might be the D (5 bases). The germline gives CDR1 SGHRS, CDR2 YFSETQ. Trimming left V 4 bases short and J 8 bases short, with 12 bases between. This CDR3 comprises 13 residues. The CDR3 reads CASSPLGPGELFF. The CDR3 DNA reads as TGCGCCAGCAGCCCTTTGGGGCCAGGGGAGCTGTTTTTT.

With respect to this clone: Relative to the germline gene, one junction end is altered; a read error may explain this. CDR3 amino acids: CAGSPPWSMGTVTEAFF. The CDR3 DNA reads as TGTGCCGGCTCACCACCTTGGTCGATGGGGACGGTCACTGAAGCTTTCTTT. This chain links TRBV18 with TRBJ1-1; D is possibly TRBD1 (5 bases). Germline V CDR1 and CDR2: KGHSH, LQKENI. The CDR3 has 17 amino acids.

This chain uses TRBV5-6 with TRBJ2-5, with D hard to call. With 4 bases removed from V and 5 bases from J, the gap between germline ends came to 21 bases. Per the germline V gene, CDR1 is SGHDT and CDR2 is YYEEEE. This CDR3 spans 16 amino acids. The CDR3 loop is CASSPRRPTPAETQYF. The CDR3 DNA reads TGTGCCAGCAGCCCCCGTAGACCTACTCCGGCGGAGACCCAGTACTTC.

The J gene is TRBJ1-1, the V gene TRBV6-6; a weak D match, TRBD1 (6 bases). This CDR3 has 14 amino acids. CDR1 is MNHNY and CDR2 is SVGAGI in the germline V gene (reference sequence). The V and J ends lost 5 bases and 7 bases respectively, with 17 bases between them. CDR3 region: CASSSRGEQGEAFF. The CDR3 region has the DNA TGTGCCAGCAGTAGTAGGGGGGAGCAGGGTGAAGCTTTCTTT.

The chain carries TRBV2 and TRBJ1-6, with 7 bases fitting TRBD1. The CDR3 covers 15 residues. Germline CDR1 reads SNHLY; CDR2 reads FYNNEI. J lost 7 bases, V lost 6 bases, and 9 bases had no gene match. As DNA, the CDR3 is TGTGCCAGCAGAGGCACCGGGACAGCCAATTCACCCCTCCACTTT. It translates to CASRGTGTANSPLHF.

The chain is built from TRBV9 and TRBJ2-7; D gene ambiguous. Germline loops: CDR1 SGDLS, CDR2 YYNGEE. The CDR3 length is 15 residues. Trimming shortened V by 0 bases and J by 3 bases, and 13 bases separated the two germline ends. CDR3 in amino acids: CASSVAAAVVYEQYF. The CDR3 nucleotides are TGTGCCAGCAGCGTAGCGGCGGCGGTGGTCTACGAGCAGTACTTC.

The chain recombines TRBV4-3 with TRBJ1-2; 7 bases align to TRBD1. This CDR3 comprises 15 residues. V lost 3 bases to trimming and J lost 6 bases; unmatched junction nucleotides: 10. Germline values: CDR1 LGHNA, CDR2 YSLEER. In DNA form, the CDR3 reads TGCGCCAGCAGCCACCGAGAGGGGGCGAAGGATGGCTACACCTTC. This encodes CASSHREGAKDGYTF.

The chain couples TRBV10-2 to TRBJ2-1; 7 bases map to TRBD2. CDR1 is WSHSY, CDR2 SAAADI, per germline. The CDR3 extends over 14 amino acids. The ends lost 4 bases at V and 5 bases at J; junction bases unmatched: 5. This CDR3 is CASSVQRGHNEQFF. Here the CDR3 DNA reads TGCGCCAGCAGTGTACAGCGGGGTCACAATGAGCAGTTCTTC.

Regarding this clone: Other nucleotide sequences in the sample specify the same CDR3. The chain couples TRBV5-1 to TRBJ2-7; TRBD1 aligns across 8 bases. Germline CDR1 is SGHRS and CDR2 is YFSETQ. V gave up 0 bases and J gave up 3 bases; unmatched junction bases: 5. This CDR3 spans 15 amino acids. In DNA form, the CDR3 reads TGCGCCAGCAGCTTGGCCGGGACAGGATACTACGAGCAGTACTTC. Protein: CASSLAGTGYYEQYF.